Below, 17 T cell receptor beta chains from the same sample are listed, as sequenced in a study of T cell responses to AZD1222 COVID-19 vaccine. The data were produced by immunoSEQ multiplex PCR, yet TCRdb's version contains in-frame clones alone and is incomplete. The data show 84,000 or so clones, about 93% seen once. This sample comprised peripheral blood, obtained on day 0 of MenACWY control vaccination. These receptors came from an adult in good health.

The V call is TRBV2, the J call TRBJ2-1; D is undetermined. CDR1 and CDR2 from the germline V gene are SNHLY and FYNNEI. V was trimmed by 0 bases and J by 8 bases, leaving 11 bases between them. This CDR3 is built from 14 residues. The CDR3 is CASSEAMSGYEQFF. The CDR3 DNA reads TGTGCCAGCAGTGAAGCTATGTCTGGGTATGAGCAGTTCTTC.

The chain joins TRBV4-1 to TRBJ1-2; D unclear. The V gene's germline CDR1 is MGHRA and CDR2 YSYEKL. V lost 0 bases and J 1 base, leaving 12 bases between the germline ends. CDR3 length equals 16 residues. CDR3 amino acids: CASSQDGRINNYGYTF. CDR3 sequence (DNA): TGCGCCAGCAGCCAAGATGGAAGAATTAATAACTATGGCTACACCTTC.

V usage is TRBV27 and J usage is TRBJ2-7, with D perhaps given as TRBD1 or TRBD2 (5 bases each). The germline CDR1 and CDR2 sequences are MNHEY and SMNVEV (reference sequence). V was clipped by 7 bases and J by 7 bases, with 29 bases between them. This CDR3 spans 17 amino acids. The CDR3 loop reads CASIPLVFGTRYSEQYF. DNA for the CDR3: TGTGCCAGCATTCCACTAGTTTTCGGGACGCGGTACTCTGAGCAGTACTTC.

This rearrangement joins TRBV6-6 to TRBJ1-2; no firm D call. This CDR3 spans 14 amino acids. Per the germline V gene, CDR1 is MNHNY and CDR2 is SVGAGI (reference sequence). The V end lost 9 bases, the J end lost 0 bases, and 14 bases lay between the germline ends. CDR3 nucleotides: TGTGCCAGTTGTACCCCGTCCTCTAACTATGGCTACACCTTC. The encoded protein is CASCTPSSNYGYTF.

This clone has a handful of counts. The chain links TRBV7-8 to TRBJ2-1, with 9 bases aligning to TRBD2. The germline gives CDR1 SGHVS, CDR2 FQNEAQ. The CDR3 covers 14 residues. Germline trimming cut 5 bases from V and 6 bases from J; bases unmatched to any gene: 5. The CDR3 region is CASSPGLAGNEQFF. The CDR3 nucleotides are TGTGCCAGCAGCCCGGGACTAGCTGGCAATGAGCAGTTCTTC.

This chain joins TRBV21-1 and TRBJ1-2. TRBV21-1 is marked as a pseudogene. CDR3 size: 14 residues. In nucleotides, the CDR3 is TGTGCCAGCAGCAAAGTCGAGATTAACTATGGCTACACCTTC. Encoded protein: CASSKVEINYGYTF.

The V and J genes are TRBV18 and TRBJ2-5; possible D gene TRBD1, 6 bases. The CDR3 runs 15 residues. Germline assignment: CDR1 KGHSH and CDR2 LQKENI. V lost 0 bases and J lost 3, with 11 bases in between. The chain's CDR3 is CASSPPQGFEETQYF. CDR3 coding DNA: TGTGCCAGCTCACCACCACAGGGTTTTGAAGAGACCCAGTACTTC.

The rearrangement links TRBV5-1 to TRBJ2-5; TRBD1 is a possible D gene (6 bases). The CDR3 has 13 residues. V lost 3 bases and J lost 5, with 11 bases in between. In germline, CDR1 is SGHRS, CDR2 YFSETQ. The CDR3 region is CASSWAGEETQYF. DNA of the CDR3: TGCGCCAGCAGCTGGGCAGGGGAGGAGACCCAGTACTTC.

This clone turned up a few times. This chain joins TRBV27 and TRBJ1-6, with unresolved D. CDR1 and CDR2 from the germline V gene are MNHEY and SMNVEV (reference sequence). This CDR3 has 12 amino acids. V was clipped by 6 bases and J by 7 bases, with 7 bases between them. For the CDR3, the DNA is TGTGCCAGCAGGGCTAGGAATTCACCCCTCCACTTT. Its protein product is CASRARNSPLHF.

The rearrangement links TRBV19 to TRBJ2-3; maybe TRBD2 (5 bases). The germline gives CDR1 LNHDA, CDR2 SQIVND (reference sequence). This CDR3 has 14 residues. V was trimmed by 6 bases and J by 3 bases, leaving 13 bases between them. This chain's CDR3 is CASRGAGFTDTQYF. In DNA, the CDR3 is TGTGCCAGTAGGGGCGCGGGCTTTACAGATACGCAGTATTTT. Looking up the rest from reference TRBV19 and TRBJ2-3 gives the full variable domain: DGGITQSPKYLFRKEGQNVTLSCEQNLNHDAMYWYRQDPGQGLRLIYYSQIVNDFQKGDIAEGYSVSREKKESFPLTVTSAQKNPTAFYLCASRGAGFTDTQYFGPGTRLTVL.

This clone was detected a few times. The chain employs TRBV5-1 and TRBJ1-6; 8 bases fit TRBD1. Germline V gene sequence: CDR1 SGHRS, CDR2 YFSETQ. This CDR3 comprises 16 residues. After removal of 3 bases from V and 9 bases from J, the junction contained 11 bases not matched to a gene. Here the CDR3 reads CASSSTGAVESSPLHF. Written as DNA, the CDR3 is TGCGCCAGCAGCTCGACAGGGGCGGTAGAAAGTTCACCCCTCCACTTT.

The gene calls are TRBV10-3 and TRBJ1-2; 8 bases align to TRBD1. V shed 0 bases, J shed 8 bases, and the junction held 5 bases outside the gene matches. CDR3 size: 14 residues. Germline CDR1 reads ENHRY; CDR2 reads SYGVKD. CDR3 in DNA: TGTGCCATCAGTGAGTCAAGGGACAGGCCGGGCTACACCTTC. This sequence encodes CAISESRDRPGYTF.

V is TRBV6-5 and J is TRBJ2-5; a possible D gene is TRBD2 (7 bases). V was shortened by 8 bases and J by 5 bases, with 21 bases between the two germline ends. The germline gives CDR1 MNHEY, CDR2 SVGAGI. The CDR3 is 15 amino acids. CDR3 nucleotide sequence: TGTGCCAGCGGGCCATCGGGGGGCCACGGGGAGACCCAGTACTTC. Residues: CASGPSGGHGETQYF.

The chain has TRBV5-1 and TRBJ1-6, with a tentative D call TRBD1 (6 bases). V lost 4 bases, J lost 8 bases, and 16 bases lay in between. The CDR3 contains 15 residues. Germline loops: CDR1 SGHRS, CDR2 YFSETQ. CDR3 protein: CASSNDRFYDSPLHF. CDR3 nucleotides: TGCGCCAGCAGCAACGACAGGTTCTACGATTCACCCCTCCACTTT. Based on the CDR3 plus reference TRBV5-1 and TRBJ1-6, the full variable domain is KAGVTQTPRYLIKTRGQQVTLSCSPISGHRSVSWYQQTPGQGLQFLFEYFSETQRNKGNFPGRFSGRQFSNSRSEMNVSTLELGDSALYLCASSNDRFYDSPLHFGNGTRLTVT.

This sequence joins TRBV7-8 and TRBJ2-2; D may be TRBD1 (5 bases). Germline V gene data show CDR1 as SGHVS and CDR2 as FQNEAQ. Trimming left V 0 bases short and J 1 base short, with 9 bases between. The CDR3 loop spans 16 amino acids. The CDR3 bases are TGTGCCAGCAGCTTAGCTCAAGGGGTGAACACCGGGGAGCTGTTTTTT. This translates into CASSLAQGVNTGELFF.

The rearrangement uses TRBV4-3 and TRBJ2-3; 7 nucleotides align to TRBD1. This CDR3 comprises 18 residues. Trimming took 0 bases from V and 2 from J; bases not matched to a gene: 11. Germline-derived CDR1 and CDR2 are LGHNA and YSLEER. CDR3 coding DNA: TGCGCCAGCAGCCAAGATGGTCAGGGGGACAGCTACACAGATACGCAGTATTTT. This gives the protein CASSQDGQGDSYTDTQYF.

The rearrangement uses TRBV10-3 and TRBJ1-2, with 7 bases lining up with TRBD1. The CDR3 length is 13 residues. Per the germline V gene, CDR1 is ENHRY and CDR2 is SYGVKD. Trimming at V came to 7 bases and at J to 7 bases, leaving 9 bases not matched to a gene. The CDR3 protein is CAITRDSVSGYTF. The CDR3 DNA reads as TGTGCCATCACAAGGGACAGTGTTTCTGGCTACACCTTC.